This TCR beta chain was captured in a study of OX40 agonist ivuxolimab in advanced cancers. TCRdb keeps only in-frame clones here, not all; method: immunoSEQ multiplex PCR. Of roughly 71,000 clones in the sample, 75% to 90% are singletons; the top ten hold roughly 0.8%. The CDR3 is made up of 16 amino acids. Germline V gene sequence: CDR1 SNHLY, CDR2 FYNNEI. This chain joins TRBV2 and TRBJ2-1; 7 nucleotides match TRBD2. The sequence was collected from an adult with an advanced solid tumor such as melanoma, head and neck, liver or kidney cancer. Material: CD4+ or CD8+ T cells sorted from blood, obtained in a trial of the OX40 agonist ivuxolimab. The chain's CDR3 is CAGGRLAASSYNEQFF. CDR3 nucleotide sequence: TGTGCGGGGGGGAGGCTAGCGGCCAGCTCCTACAATGAGCAGTTCTTC.